These 29 T cell receptor beta chains were all obtained from the same sample, sequenced in a study of blood T cell repertoires in COVID-19. Here immunoSEQ multiplex PCR was the method, and the copy in TCRdb shows in-frame clones only, minus some. The sample shows 110,000 or so clones, roughly nine tenths of them seen only once. Sample: peripheral blood. These receptor sequences come from a man in his 70s who had recovered from COVID-19.

V and J are TRBV7-9 and TRBJ2-2, with TRBD1 identical over 7 bases. Unmatched junction bases numbered 5, after V lost 4 bases and J lost 6 bases. Germline loops: CDR1 SEHNR, CDR2 FQNEAQ (reference sequence). The CDR3 runs 14 residues. The CDR3 DNA follows: TGTGCCAGCAGCTCTGGTAGGGGGCCCGGGGAGCTGTTTTTT. Its translation is CASSSGRGPGELFF.

By share, this clone counts as medium-sized. The DNA for the CDR3 is TGTGCCAGCAGTGAAGACACTTCTAGCACAGATACGCAGTATTTT. Its translation: CASSEDTSSTDTQYF. The V call is TRBV6-4, the J call TRBJ2-3; D gene uncertain. The CDR3 loop spans 15 amino acids. Trimming left V 3 bases short and J 0 bases short, with 10 bases between. Germline CDR1 reads MRHNA; CDR2 reads SNTAGT.

The V gene is TRBV5-1, the J gene TRBJ1-2; 7 nucleotides align to TRBD1. Germline V gene sequence: CDR1 SGHRS, CDR2 YFSETQ. Losses at the gene ends were 1 base for V and 3 bases for J; bases not matched to a gene: 12. This CDR3 contains 17 residues. In nucleotides, the CDR3 is TGCGCCAGCAGCTTGTGGGGAACAGGGGCTGGGGACTATGGCTACACCTTC. Amino acids: CASSLWGTGAGDYGYTF.

CDR3 protein: CASSQDRPDSPLHF. The CDR3 DNA reads as TGTGCCAGCAGTCAGGACAGGCCGGACTCACCCCTCCACTTT. This chain connects TRBV6-2 or TRBV6-3 to TRBJ1-6; TRBD1 matches at 7 bases. The V and J ends lost 5 bases and 10 bases, in that order; junction bases with no gene match: 8. The germline CDR1 and CDR2 sequences are MNHEY and SVGEGT. The CDR3 runs 14 residues.

J is TRBJ1-5 and V is TRBV4-3; D not certain. The CDR3 has 16 residues. V lost 0 bases and J 3 bases, leaving 12 bases between the germline ends. Germline lookup yields CDR1 LGHNA and CDR2 YSLEER. In DNA, the CDR3 is TGCGCCAGCAGCCAAGATCGGTCGAAACTCAATCAGCCCCAGCATTTT. It translates to CASSQDRSKLNQPQHF.

The chain couples TRBV9 to TRBJ2-5; 15 nucleotides match TRBD2. Looked up from germline, CDR1 is SGDLS and CDR2 is YYNGEE. The trim removed 4 bases at V and 3 bases at J, leaving 13 bases unmatched. This CDR3 has 19 residues. The CDR3 loop is CASSRPPPGLAGGEETQYF. DNA for the CDR3: TGTGCCAGCAGCAGACCCCCACCCGGACTAGCGGGGGGGGAAGAGACCCAGTACTTC. Full variable domain (missing parts from reference TRBV9 and TRBJ2-5): DSGVTQTPKHLITATGQRVTLRCSPRSGDLSVYWYQQSLDQGLQFLIQYYNGEERAKGNILERFSAQQFPDLHSELNLSSLELGDSALYFCASSRPPPGLAGGEETQYFGPGTRLLVL.

V usage is TRBV19 and J usage is TRBJ1-5; a weak D match, TRBD1 (5 bases). V was pared by 4 bases and J by 0 bases, with 13 bases between. This CDR3 has 16 residues. Germline CDR1 is LNHDA and CDR2 is SQIVND (reference sequence). CDR3 in DNA: TGTGCCAGTAGTACTCAGGGTTTCAATAGCAATCAGCCCCAGCATTTT. Protein: CASSTQGFNSNQPQHF. Together with reference TRBV19 and TRBJ1-5, the CDR3 gives the full variable domain: DGGITQSPKYLFRKEGQNVTLSCEQNLNHDAMYWYRQDPGQGLRLIYYSQIVNDFQKGDIAEGYSVSREKKESFPLTVTSAQKNPTAFYLCASSTQGFNSNQPQHFGDGTRLSIL.

The chain uses TRBV23-1 and TRBJ1-6; 11 bases are shared with TRBD1. TRBV23-1 is an open reading frame, and its role is uncertain. V trimming: 2 bases; J trimming: 8 bases; junction bases outside the gene matches: 14. The CDR3 spans 19 residues. The CDR3 protein is CASSQPPGQGGGCYSPLHF. The CDR3 DNA sequence: TGCGCCAGCAGTCAACCTCCGGGACAGGGGGGTGGTTGTTATTCACCCCTCCACTTT.

The chain recombines TRBV9 with TRBJ2-3, with D possibly matching TRBD2 (5 bases). Germline-derived CDR1 and CDR2 are SGDLS and YYNGEE. V was cut by 3 bases and J by 4 bases, with 9 bases left in between. This CDR3 contains 13 residues. CDR3 residues: CASSARVADTQYF. DNA for the CDR3: TGTGCCAGCAGCGCGAGGGTTGCAGATACGCAGTATTTT.

The J gene is TRBJ1-1, the V gene TRBV3-1 (or the pseudogene TRBV3-2); D unresolved. Between the trimmed V and J ends, which lost 7 bases and 4 bases, there was a span of 19 bases. Germline values: CDR1 LGHDT, CDR2 YNNKEL (reference sequence). The length of the CDR3 is 15 residues. The CDR3 loop reads CASTPTMMVSTEAFF. CDR3 bases: TGTGCCAGCACCCCTACTATGATGGTTTCCACTGAAGCTTTCTTT.

The rearrangement uses TRBV5-6 and TRBJ1-3, with 8 bases fitting TRBD1. The CDR3 consists of 19 residues. The germline CDR1 and CDR2 sequences are SGHDT and YYEEEE. V was pared by 2 bases and J by 5 bases, with 18 bases of the junction left unmatched. In DNA, the CDR3 is TGTGCCAGCAGCTTCCTAAGACAGGGGCCGCGGGAAAGTAGAAACACCATATATTTT. It translates to CASSFLRQGPRESRNTIYF.

This sequence joins TRBV2 and TRBJ1-5, with D tentatively TRBD1 (5 bases). The CDR3 sequence is 15 residues long. Trimming stripped 2 bases from V and 5 bases from J, with 13 bases between. The germline V gene encodes CDR1 SNHLY and CDR2 FYNNEI. In DNA form, the CDR3 reads TGTGCCAGCAGTGAAATGGGGCAGGGCTATCAGCCCCAGCATTTT. The encoded protein is CASSEMGQGYQPQHF.

CDR3 protein: CASSLSAGGTYEQYF. CDR3 bases: TGTGCCAGCAGCCTCTCAGCGGGAGGAACCTACGAGCAGTACTTC. This chain joins TRBV7-9 and TRBJ2-7, with 9 bases fitting TRBD2. CDR1 SEHNR and CDR2 FQNEAQ come from the germline V gene (reference sequence). This CDR3 contains 15 residues. V gave up 5 bases and J gave up 2 bases; unmatched junction bases: 7.

The rearrangement uses TRBV2 and TRBJ1-5; D gene ambiguous. Germline V gene sequence: CDR1 SNHLY, CDR2 FYNNEI. This CDR3 is 13 amino acids long. V was clipped by 3 bases and J by 8 bases, with 11 bases between them. CDR3 region: CASSDEVVKPQHF. CDR3 nucleotide sequence: TGTGCCAGCAGTGACGAGGTAGTCAAGCCCCAGCATTTT.

The genes are TRBV5-1 and TRBJ1-1; 7 nucleotides line up with TRBD1. CDR1 and CDR2 (germline): SGHRS, YFSETQ. Trimming at V came to 6 bases and at J to 3 bases, leaving 5 bases not matched to a gene. CDR3 length equals 13 residues. Here the CDR3 reads CASTQGQDTEAFF. CDR3 in DNA: TGCGCCAGCACACAGGGGCAGGACACTGAAGCTTTCTTT.

This chain uses TRBV7-8 with TRBJ2-7; 7 bases are shared with TRBD2. V shed 2 bases and J 7 bases; nucleotides not matched to a gene: 11. Germline values: CDR1 SGHVS, CDR2 FQNEAQ. The CDR3 contains 15 residues. CDR3 nucleotide sequence: TGTGCCAGCAGCTTAATCGGGGGAGGGGAAGGTGAGCAGTACTTC. Translating it yields CASSLIGGGEGEQYF.

The chain recombines TRBV28 with TRBJ2-1; TRBD2 agrees at 7 bases. CDR3 length equals 17 residues. The germline V gene encodes CDR1 MDHEN and CDR2 SYDVKM. J gave up 0 bases and V 7 bases, and 12 bases lay outside the gene matches. Here the CDR3 reads CASNSMGGEASYNEQFF. The CDR3 DNA is TGTGCCAGCAATAGTATGGGAGGGGAGGCCTCCTACAATGAGCAGTTCTTC.

The V and J genes are TRBV19 and TRBJ2-7; 7 bases match TRBD1. Losses at the gene ends were 5 bases for V and 9 bases for J; bases not matched to a gene: 13. The CDR3 has 14 amino acids. Germline loops: CDR1 LNHDA, CDR2 SQIVND (reference sequence). Written as DNA, the CDR3 is TGTGCCAGTAGTGTCGGGACAGCTGGAGCTGGGCAGTACTTC. As protein: CASSVGTAGAGQYF.

The chain carries TRBV27 and TRBJ2-1, with 8 bases matching TRBD2. The CDR3 is 15 residues long. The junction had 14 bases not matched to a gene; V was cut back by 9 bases and J by 7 bases. The germline gives CDR1 MNHEY, CDR2 SMNVEV (reference sequence). CDR3 in DNA: TGTGCCAGTGCACTGCTCCCAGCGGGAGCAAATGAGCAGTTCTTC. It codes for CASALLPAGANEQFF.

The chain recombines TRBV30 with TRBJ1-1; 7 bases line up with TRBD1. The J segment lost 2 bases and the V segment lost 5 bases, leaving 5 bases of the junction unmatched. Germline CDR1 is GTSNPN and CDR2 is SVGIG (reference sequence). The CDR3 runs to 13 residues. The CDR3 region is CAWGGQQNTEAFF. The CDR3, as DNA: TGTGCCTGGGGGGGACAGCAAAACACTGAAGCTTTCTTT.

This clone has only one observation. The chain employs TRBV2 and TRBJ2-7; 16 bases agree with TRBD2. CDR1 and CDR2 (germline): SNHLY, FYNNEI. The CDR3 extends over 17 amino acids. V lost 6 bases, J lost 4 bases, and 9 bases stayed unmatched. The CDR3 DNA follows: TGTGCCAGCAGCGGGGGGACTAGCGGGAGGGCCTCGTACGAGCAGTACTTC. It encodes CASSGGTSGRASYEQYF.

The chain joins TRBV5-1 to TRBJ1-2, with D unresolved. Trimming cost V 0 bases and J 8 bases, with 11 bases left between them. Germline V lookup: CDR1 SGHRS, CDR2 YFSETQ. The CDR3 covers 13 residues. CDR3 region: CASSLDSGSGYTF. As DNA, the CDR3 is TGCGCCAGCAGCTTGGATTCGGGGTCCGGCTACACCTTC.

This clone has only a few counts. V and J are TRBV10-3 and TRBJ1-5; TRBD1 agrees at 11 bases. Unmatched junction bases numbered 2, after V lost 8 bases and J lost 5 bases. This CDR3 is 13 amino acids long. Germline CDR1 reads ENHRY; CDR2 reads SYGVKD. The CDR3 sequence is CAIGTGGDQPQHF. CDR3 nucleotide sequence: TGTGCCATCGGGACAGGGGGTGATCAGCCCCAGCATTTT.

This CDR3 reads CASSWGEEQPQHF. The CDR3 nucleotides read TGCGCCAGCAGCTGGGGGGAGGAACAGCCCCAGCATTTT. The V call is TRBV5-1, the J call TRBJ1-5, with D possibly TRBD1 on 5 matching bases. Germline values: CDR1 SGHRS, CDR2 YFSETQ. The CDR3 consists of 13 residues. V dropped 3 bases and J dropped 7 bases, with 11 bases sitting between them. Full variable domain (outside the CDR3, taken from reference TRBV5-1 and TRBJ1-5): KAGVTQTPRYLIKTRGQQVTLSCSPISGHRSVSWYQQTPGQGLQFLFEYFSETQRNKGNFPGRFSGRQFSNSRSEMNVSTLELGDSALYLCASSWGEEQPQHFGDGTRLSIL.

This clone was observed a few times. The chain's CDR3 is CATSPHPKDSYNEQFF. The DNA of the CDR3 is TGTGCCACCAGCCCGCACCCAAAGGACAGTTACAATGAGCAGTTCTTC. The genes are TRBV15 and TRBJ2-1, with D perhaps matching TRBD1 (6 bases). The CDR3 is 16 amino acids. The V gene's germline CDR1 is LNHNV and CDR2 YYDKDF (reference sequence). V was shortened by 5 bases and J by 4 bases, with 18 bases between the two germline ends.

This clone was detected a few times. J is TRBJ2-1 and V is TRBV5-4; perhaps TRBD2 as D (6 bases). The CDR3 is 15 amino acids. Trimming removed 0 bases from V and 10 bases from J, with 17 bases in between. Germline V gene sequence: CDR1 SGHNT, CDR2 YYREEE (reference sequence). The CDR3 bases are TGTGCCAGCAGCTTGGTCGGTCGGGAGAGGCTGGAGCAGTTCTTC. Protein: CASSLVGRERLEQFF.

The chain recombines TRBV10-3 with TRBJ1-2, with TRBD1 identical over 8 bases. CDR3 length: 16 amino acids. The trim removed 5 bases at V and 8 bases at J, leaving 16 bases unmatched. Germline values: CDR1 ENHRY, CDR2 SYGVKD. The CDR3 sequence is CAISPPLSAGTGGYTF. For the CDR3, the DNA is TGTGCCATCAGTCCACCGCTAAGTGCCGGGACAGGAGGCTACACCTTC.

This sequence joins TRBV4-1 and TRBJ2-1; a possible D gene is TRBD2 (6 bases). The CDR3 length is 14 residues. V was trimmed by 4 bases and J by 7 bases, leaving 14 bases between them. CDR1 and CDR2 (germline): MGHRA, YSYEKL. The CDR3 region has the DNA TGCGCCAGCAGCCGGGTCGGAGGGTTGAATGAGCAGTTCTTC. Protein sequence: CASSRVGGLNEQFF.

The CDR3 protein is CASRSGGETQYF. The DNA of the CDR3 is TGTGCCAGCCGGAGCGGGGGAGAGACCCAGTACTTC. V and J are TRBV2 and TRBJ2-5; 8 bases map to TRBD2. CDR3 size: 12 residues. The germline V gene has CDR1 SNHLY and CDR2 FYNNEI. V shed 8 bases and J 4 bases; nucleotides not matched to a gene: 3.